This TCR beta chain is drawn from a study of cytomegalovirus exposure and HLA in healthy donors. CDR3 length equals 14 residues. Germline assignment: CDR1 SGHAT and CDR2 FQNNGV. The germline V and J ends were trimmed by 1 base and 3 bases, with 6 bases remaining between them. The PCR made use of 60 Vbeta and 13 Jbeta primers. The table came from immunoSEQ multiplex PCR; TCRdb's copy has only in-frame clones and leaves some out. The sample has approximately 210,000 clones, around 85% seen once. The sequence was collected from a man aged 18 to 30 in good health and CMV-seronegative. The chain carries TRBV11-2 and TRBJ2-2; D is unresolved. Sequencing used PBMCs. DNA of the CDR3: TGTGCCAGCAGCTTAGGTCAGGACACCGGGGAGCTGTTTTTT. As protein: CASSLGQDTGELFF.